The source of this T cell receptor beta chain is a study of T cell responses to AZD1222 COVID-19 vaccine. Study-wide results and limits: Per reports, nearly half of all spike-specific TCRs target regions that are unmutated in variants. No day 14 peak samples; only post-peak repertoires were characterized. White British ancestry dominated among donors, who included more females, and clonal diversity was possibly underestimated. Just a handful of AZD1222 recipients tested seropositive at baseline.

As to this clone: Its target is not known.

This table comes from immunoSEQ multiplex PCR, and its TCRdb copy is limited to in-frame clones, with some not included. The sample yields about 100,000 clones, approximately 86% seen once. The germline V gene encodes CDR1 SNHLY and CDR2 FYNNEI. The CDR3 loop spans 14 amino acids. Trimming removed 8 bases from V and 5 bases from J, with 19 bases in between. The sample here was peripheral blood, taken 28 days after the second dose of the MenACWY control vaccine. This receptor was taken from an adult who received the MenACWY meningococcal vaccine as a control. V usage is TRBV2 and J usage is TRBJ2-7, with D hard to call. The CDR3, as DNA: TGTGCCAGCCAACAGCGATTCCAAAAGAACGAGCAGTACTTC. Protein product: CASQQRFQKNEQYF.